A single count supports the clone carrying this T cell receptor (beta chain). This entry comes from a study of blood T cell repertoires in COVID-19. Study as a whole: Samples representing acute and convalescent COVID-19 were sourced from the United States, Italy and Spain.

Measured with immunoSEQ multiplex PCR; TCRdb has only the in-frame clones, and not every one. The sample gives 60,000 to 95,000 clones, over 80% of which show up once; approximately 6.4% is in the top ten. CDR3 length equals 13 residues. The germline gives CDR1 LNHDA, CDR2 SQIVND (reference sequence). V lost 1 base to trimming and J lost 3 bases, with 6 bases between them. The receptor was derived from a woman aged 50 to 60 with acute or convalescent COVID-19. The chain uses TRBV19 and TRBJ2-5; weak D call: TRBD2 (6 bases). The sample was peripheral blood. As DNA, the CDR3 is TGTGCCAGTAGTATAGCGGGGGAAGAGACCCAGTACTTC. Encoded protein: CASSIAGEETQYF. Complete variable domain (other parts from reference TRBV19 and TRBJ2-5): DGGITQSPKYLFRKEGQNVTLSCEQNLNHDAMYWYRQDPGQGLRLIYYSQIVNDFQKGDIAEGYSVSREKKESFPLTVTSAQKNPTAFYLCASSIAGEETQYFGPGTRLLVL.